This TCR beta chain was retrieved from a study of control samples from healthy donors and cancer patients. Germline CDR1 is GTSNPN and CDR2 is SVGIG (reference sequence). CDR3 length: 13 residues. V lost 0 bases and J 10 bases, leaving 15 bases between the germline ends. The protocol was immunoSEQ multiplex PCR, while the TCRdb copy is restricted to in-frame clones and leaves out a portion. Of 93,000 or so clones in the sample, more than 85% are singletons; the top ten hold approximately 20%. The specimen sequenced was PBMCs. This clonotype originated in a man aged 55 to 70 with lung cancer. This chain uses TRBV30 with TRBJ1-1, with TRBD1 as a possible D gene (6 bases). The CDR3 spells CAWSVDRLRGAFF. The DNA for the CDR3 is TGTGCCTGGAGTGTTGACAGGCTGAGGGGAGCTTTCTTT. Full variable domain (rest looked up from reference TRBV30 and TRBJ1-1): SQTIHQWPATLVQPVGSPLSLECTVEGTSNPNLYWYRQAAGRGLQLLFYSVGIGQISSEVPQNLSASRPQDRQFILSSKKLLLSDSGFYLCAWSVDRLRGAFFGQGTRLTVV.